The present T cell receptor beta chain was sequenced within a study of OX40 agonist ivuxolimab in advanced cancers. Notes on the study in general: Partial responders receiving 0.1-3.0 mg/kg showed among the lowest clonal expansion.

The method was immunoSEQ multiplex PCR; TCRdb's version includes in-frame clones alone and lacks a portion of them. The sample includes tens of thousands of clones, just under 80% of them seen just once. To note about this clone: Its antigen is undetermined.

Sample: CD4+ or CD8+ T cells sorted from blood, taken in a trial of the OX40 agonist ivuxolimab. This TCR was recovered from an adult with an advanced solid tumor such as melanoma, head and neck, liver or kidney cancer.

Written as DNA, the CDR3 is TGTGCCAGCAGCTTAGCTGCGGGGGAGTTTGAGACCCAGTACTTC. Residues: CASSLAAGEFETQYF. J is TRBJ2-5 and V is TRBV7-9; 7 nucleotides line up with TRBD2. Losses at the gene ends were 0 bases for V and 5 bases for J; bases not matched to a gene: 6. Germline CDR1 reads SEHNR; CDR2 reads FQNEAQ (reference sequence). CDR3 length: 15 amino acids.